This TCR beta chain was observed in a study of CD8 T cells in ankylosing spondylitis. The germline CDR1 and CDR2 sequences are MDHEN and SYDVKM. V shed 5 bases and J shed 0 bases, with 11 bases lying between them. This CDR3 contains 14 residues. This clonotype was observed a few times. Each CDR3 protein gets one entry after TCRdb re-called the 5' RACE reads with MiXCR. The top ten clones hold 36% of a sample with 25,000 to 35,000 distinct CDR3 sequences, over 12% of them seen once. This chain joins TRBV28 and TRBJ2-7; the D is unclear. Specimen: blood. The TCR comes from a male donor with ankylosing spondylitis or in good health (not recorded which). The DNA for the CDR3 is TGTGCCAGCAGTCCCCCTGTAGGCTCCTACGAGCAGTACTTC. It specifies CASSPPVGSYEQYF. Full variable domain (remainder filled in from reference TRBV28 and TRBJ2-7): DVKVTQSSRYLVKRTGEKVFLECVQDMDHENMFWYRQDPGLGLRLIYFSYDVKMKEKGDIPEGYSVSREKKERFSLILESASTNQTSMYLCASSPPVGSYEQYFGPGTRLTVT.